The rows below give T cell receptor beta chains drawn from one sample of a study of regulatory T cells in long-lasting Graves disease. MiXCR was run by TCRdb on the multiplex PCR reads, yielding one entry per CDR3 protein. The sample records fewer than 500,000 distinct CDR3 sequences, about 17% being singletons. This sample also appeared in a second study, on T cells in Graves' hyperthyroidism and ophthalmopathy.

This specimen was peripheral blood mononuclear cells (PBMCs), taken at new diagnosis, from a patient treated with antithyroid drugs. These receptors came from a middle-aged man with Graves disease. Each CDR3 is given with its conserved first and last residue. The order of the fields is V gene, D gene, J gene, CDR3 length, clone size, CDR3 protein, CDR3 DNA. A D gene is named only where the DNA matches it firmly. Part of the rows lack a size; the others show once, few, many or a class for expanded clones.

TRBV19	.	TRBJ2-2	16	.	CASHGSHRRNTGELFF	TGTGCCAGCCACGGGAGTCACAGGAGAAACACCGGGGAGCTGTTTTTT
TRBV11-2	.	TRBJ1-4	16	.	CASSTDIIGRNEKLFF	TGTGCCAGCAGCACTGACATAATCGGGCGTAATGAAAAACTGTTTTTT
TRBV19	.	TRBJ2-3	17	.	CASSSDSQDPSTDTQYF	TGTGCCAGTAGTAGTGATTCACAGGATCCTAGCACAGATACGCAGTATTTT
TRBV7-2	TRBD1	TRBJ1-1	16	few	CASSFRTGRMNTEAFF	TGTGCCAGCAGCTTTCGGACAGGGCGGATGAACACTGAAGCTTTCTTT
TRBV20-1	.	TRBJ2-1	14	many	CSARDLGSYNEQFF	TGCAGTGCAAGGGACTTAGGCTCCTACAATGAGCAGTTCTTC
TRBV27	.	TRBJ2-2	14	many	CASSLSWVSGELFF	TGTGCCAGCAGTTTATCGTGGGTTTCCGGGGAGCTGTTTTTT
TRBV12-5	TRBD1	TRBJ1-2	17	.	CASGLNLGRDRVDGYTF	TGTGCTAGTGGTTTGAACCTAGGTCGGGACAGGGTGGATGGCTACACCTTC
TRBV5-1	TRBD1	TRBJ2-5	15	.	CASSWGTGPQETQYF	TGCGCCAGCAGCTGGGGGACAGGACCCCAAGAGACCCAGTACTTC
TRBV7-4	.	TRBJ2-7	15	many	CASSHKRSSSYEQYF	TGTGCCAGCAGCCACAAACGGTCCAGCTCCTACGAGCAGTACTTC
TRBV25-1	TRBD1	TRBJ2-7	15	few	CASSEGDRLSYEQYF	TGTGCCAGCAGTGAAGGGGACAGGCTCTCCTACGAGCAGTACTTC
TRBV5-6	.	TRBJ1-6	13	many	CASSSVPNSPLHF	TGTGCCAGCAGCTCCGTACCGAATTCACCCCTCCACTTT
TRBV9	.	TRBJ1-1	13	many	CASSVGHLTEAFF	TGTGCCAGCAGCGTAGGCCACCTGACTGAAGCTTTCTTT
TRBV12-3/TRBV12-4	TRBD1	TRBJ1-2	15	many	CASSPGQAVDYGYTF	TGTGCCAGCAGTCCCGGACAGGCCGTGGACTATGGCTACACCTTC
TRBV7-8	TRBD2	TRBJ2-3	15	many	CASSFLAGTPDTQYF	TGTGCCAGCAGCTTCCTAGCGGGAACGCCAGATACGCAGTATTTT
TRBV6-1	.	TRBJ2-2	15	many	CASLRGTPNTGELFF	TGTGCCAGCCTCCGAGGGACACCGAACACCGGGGAGCTGTTTTTT
TRBV4-2	.	TRBJ2-7	13	few	CASSQGNSYEQYF	TGTGCCAGCAGCCAAGGGAACTCCTACGAGCAGTACTTC
TRBV5-1	.	TRBJ2-3	14	many	CASSFEGLADTQYF	TGCGCCAGCAGCTTTGAGGGGCTGGCAGATACGCAGTATTTT
TRBV9	TRBD2	TRBJ2-5	13	few	CASTGGGSETQYF	TGTGCCAGCACGGGGGGAGGGTCGGAGACCCAGTACTTC
TRBV7-3	.	TRBJ1-1	13	many	CASSSNMYTEAFF	TGTGCCAGCAGCTCTAACATGTACACTGAAGCTTTCTTT
TRBV20-1	TRBD2	TRBJ2-7	14	many	CSARGPTSGYEQYF	TGCAGTGCTAGAGGTCCGACTAGCGGGTACGAGCAGTACTTC
TRBV6-1	.	TRBJ1-4	15	.	CASSEGDRDNEKLFF	TGTGCCAGCAGTGAAGGTGACAGAGATAATGAAAAACTGTTTTTT
TRBV19	.	TRBJ2-7	14	few	CASSVQGLGYEQYF	TGTGCCAGTAGTGTACAGGGTTTGGGCTACGAGCAGTACTTC
TRBV28	TRBD1	TRBJ2-7	13	many	CASSDRGSYEQYF	TGTGCCAGCAGTGACAGGGGATCCTACGAGCAGTACTTC
TRBV12-3/TRBV12-4	.	TRBJ2-1	12	many	CASSPRRNEQFF	TGTGCCAGCTCCCCGAGGCGCAATGAGCAGTTCTTC
TRBV19	.	TRBJ2-3	13	.	CASSGRRGDTQYF	TGTGCCAGTAGTGGGCGGAGGGGAGATACGCAGTATTTT
TRBV12-3/TRBV12-4	TRBD1	TRBJ2-3	15	many	CASSLAGQGADTQYF	TGTGCCAGCAGTTTAGCGGGACAGGGGGCAGATACGCAGTATTTT
TRBV15	.	TRBJ1-2	14	few	CATSWGGSNYGYTF	TGTGCCACCAGTTGGGGGGGGTCGAACTATGGCTACACCTTC
TRBV7-9	TRBD1	TRBJ1-1	17	.	CASSLGRSEQGSAEAFF	TGTGCCAGCAGCTTAGGTCGTAGTGAACAGGGGTCGGCTGAAGCTTTCTTT
TRBV9	TRBD2	TRBJ2-7	15	few	CASSVASGGPYEQYF	TGTGCCAGCAGCGTAGCTAGCGGGGGACCCTACGAGCAGTACTTC
TRBV19	TRBD2	TRBJ2-7	17	many	CASSTLGQAGGPVEQYF	TGTGCCAGTAGTACGTTGGGACAAGCGGGAGGGCCAGTCGAGCAGTACTTC
TRBV2	.	TRBJ2-1	12	many	CAISLGRLEQFF	TGTGCCATCAGCTTAGGGAGACTTGAGCAGTTCTTC
TRBV27	.	TRBJ2-1	18	many	CASSLERSALPSYNEQFF	TGTGCCAGCAGTTTGGAACGCTCGGCACTACCCTCCTACAATGAGCAGTTCTTC
TRBV6-2/TRBV6-3	TRBD2	TRBJ2-1	15	many	CASSSGLAVYNEQFF	TGTGCCAGCAGCTCGGGACTAGCGGTCTACAATGAGCAGTTCTTC
TRBV19	.	TRBJ2-1	14	.	CASSIGQSYNEQFF	TGTGCCAGTAGTATTGGACAGAGCTACAATGAGCAGTTCTTC
TRBV7-3	.	TRBJ2-7	17	few	CASSLSGTPLYSYEQYF	TGTGCCAGCAGCTTATCCGGGACACCCCTTTACTCCTACGAGCAGTACTTC
TRBV2	.	TRBJ2-5	13	many	CASSGTGFETQYF	TGTGCCAGCAGCGGTACAGGGTTTGAGACCCAGTACTTC
TRBV6-1	.	TRBJ1-1	11	many	CASSGITEAFF	TGTGCCAGCAGTGGGATCACTGAAGCTTTCTTT
TRBV27	.	TRBJ1-5	15	many	CASSLSPRSNQPQHF	TGTGCCAGCAGTTTATCCCCCAGAAGCAATCAGCCCCAGCATTTT
TRBV9	.	TRBJ2-7	15	.	CASSVEGSGSYEQYF	TGTGCCAGCAGCGTAGAGGGATCCGGCTCCTACGAGCAGTACTTC
TRBV12-3/TRBV12-4	TRBD2	TRBJ2-2	17	many	CASSFVRTSGRAGELFF	TGTGCCAGCAGTTTCGTCAGAACTAGCGGGAGGGCCGGGGAGCTGTTTTTT
TRBV11-2	TRBD2	TRBJ2-7	15	many	CASGVLAGSSYEQYF	TGTGCCAGCGGGGTACTAGCGGGAAGCTCCTACGAGCAGTACTTC
TRBV2	.	TRBJ2-5	15	many	CASRTGPGEQETQYF	TGTGCCAGCAGGACCGGGCCGGGGGAACAAGAGACCCAGTACTTC
TRBV20-1	TRBD2	TRBJ2-1	13	.	CSASPTSGRRNVF	TGCAGTGCTAGTCCCACTAGCGGGAGACGGAATGTCTTC
TRBV2	TRBD2	TRBJ2-7	14	few	CASSVTSGSLEQYF	TGTGCCAGCAGTGTGACTAGCGGGAGTTTAGAGCAGTACTTC
TRBV11-2	TRBD1	TRBJ1-4	15	many	CASSLGYRGNEKLFF	TGTGCCAGCAGCTTAGGTTACAGGGGTAATGAAAAACTGTTTTTT
TRBV5-1	TRBD2	TRBJ2-3	16	.	CASSFLLAGATDTQYF	TGCGCCAGCAGCTTTCTCTTAGCGGGAGCCACAGATACGCAGTATTTT
TRBV12-5	TRBD2	TRBJ2-1	19	many	CASGLVLQGGRHPNNEQFF	TGTGCTAGTGGTTTGGTACTGCAAGGCGGGAGGCATCCCAACAATGAGCAGTTCTTC
TRBV6-1	.	TRBJ2-2	14	few	CASSVQQFTGELFF	TGTGCCAGCAGTGTGCAGCAGTTCACCGGGGAGCTGTTTTTT
TRBV30	TRBD1	TRBJ1-1	14	many	CAWASRDRGTEAFF	TGTGCCTGGGCGTCCCGGGACAGGGGAACTGAAGCTTTCTTT
TRBV12-3/TRBV12-4	.	TRBJ1-5	15	.	CASSDGLAGGQTQHF	TGTGCCAGCAGTGACGGACTAGCGGGAGGGCAGACCCAGCATTTT